This T cell receptor (beta chain) derives from a study of blood T cell repertoires in COVID-19. Whole-study context: PBMCs, B-cell-depleted T cells, or T cells were the source of the cDNA or gDNA that made up the material.

Adults between about 18 and 95 years of age took part from fewer than 30 US areas. Participants had their cohort set by participant-reported clinical history. Trimming took 3 bases from V and 3 from J, leaving 9 bases between them. There are 14 residues in the CDR3. CDR1 is WSHSY and CDR2 is SAAADI in the germline V gene. How the authors handled the data: Amplification of reference gene primers provided the estimated nucleated cell counts. The method was immunoSEQ multiplex PCR; TCRdb's version includes in-frame clones alone and lacks a portion of them. V, J and clone size derive from that table, while D and trimming were established from the DNA sequence. The sample includes 270,000 or so clones, more than 80% of them seen just once.

The source is a woman aged 30 to 39 with acute COVID-19. The specimen was PBMCs or T cells enriched from blood (not recorded which). This chain joins TRBV10-2 and TRBJ1-5; D gene ambiguous. As DNA, the CDR3 is TGCGCCAGCAGTGAAATACAGCACAATCAGCCCCAGCATTTT. Translated, it gives CASSEIQHNQPQHF.